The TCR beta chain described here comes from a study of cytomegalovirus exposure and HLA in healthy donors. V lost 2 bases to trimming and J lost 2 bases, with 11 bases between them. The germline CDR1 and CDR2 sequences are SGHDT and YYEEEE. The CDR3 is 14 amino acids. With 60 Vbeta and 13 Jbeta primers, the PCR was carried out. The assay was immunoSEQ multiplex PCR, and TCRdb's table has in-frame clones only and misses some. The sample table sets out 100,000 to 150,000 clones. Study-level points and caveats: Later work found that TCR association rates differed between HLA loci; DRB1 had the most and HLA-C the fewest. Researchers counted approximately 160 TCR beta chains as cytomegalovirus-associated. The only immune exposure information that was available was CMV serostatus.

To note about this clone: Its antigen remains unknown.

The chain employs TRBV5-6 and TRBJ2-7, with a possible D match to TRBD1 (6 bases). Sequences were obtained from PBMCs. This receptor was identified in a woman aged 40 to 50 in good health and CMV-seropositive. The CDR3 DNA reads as TGTGCCAGCAGCTTAACAGGGTTTCCCTACGAGCAGTACTTC. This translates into CASSLTGFPYEQYF.